These T cell receptor beta chains were read from a single sample in a study of T cell repertoires in cytomegalovirus infection. Their antigens are not known. One entry per CDR3 protein results from TCRdb running MiXCR on the reads. The sample lists 150,000 to 200,000 distinct CDR3 sequences, roughly 22% occurring once. The sequences come from CD8+ T cells from cultured PBMCs, collected from culture after CMV antigen stimulation. These receptors were collected from a human donor in good health (CMV status not recorded). Some clones in this sample may be carry-over from other donors' samples. CDR3s include the opening cysteine and the closing phenylalanine or tryptophan. A D gene is named only where the DNA matches it firmly. Size is stated for part of the rows, as once, few or many counts, or as a class when the clone is expanded.

abundance: few; j_gene: TRBJ1-5; v_gene: TRBV7-9; d_gene: TRBD1; len: 17; CDR3nt: TGTGCCAGCAGCTTAGTCCCCGGGACAGGGGCGGATCAGCCCCAGCATTTT; CDR3aa: CASSLVPGTGADQPQHF
abundance: -; j_gene: TRBJ2-7; v_gene: TRBV6-2/TRBV6-3; d_gene: -; len: 12; CDR3nt: TGTGCCAGCAGTTACGCCCCCTACGAGCAGTACTTC; CDR3aa: CASSYAPYEQYF
abundance: -; j_gene: TRBJ2-5; v_gene: TRBV10-3; d_gene: -; len: 13; CDR3nt: TGTGCCATCAGTGAGGGGATACAAGAGACCCAGTACTTC; CDR3aa: CAISEGIQETQYF
abundance: -; j_gene: TRBJ2-3; v_gene: TRBV5-1; d_gene: TRBD2; len: 15; CDR3nt: TGCGCCAGCAGCTGGACTAGCGGGGTCACAGATACGCAGTATTTT; CDR3aa: CASSWTSGVTDTQYF
abundance: few; j_gene: TRBJ1-5; v_gene: TRBV7-2; d_gene: -; len: 15; CDR3nt: TGTGCCAGCAGCTTAGGCCATTATAGCAATCAGCCCCAGCATTTT; CDR3aa: CASSLGHYSNQPQHF
abundance: -; j_gene: TRBJ2-7; v_gene: TRBV7-9; d_gene: -; len: 11; CDR3nt: TGTGCCAGCAGCTCGGAAAAGGAGCAGTACTTC; CDR3aa: CASSSEKEQYF
abundance: -; j_gene: TRBJ2-1; v_gene: TRBV10-3; d_gene: TRBD2; len: 16; CDR3nt: TGTGCCATCAAGAATAGCGGGGGGAGTACCTACAATGAGCAGTTCTTC; CDR3aa: CAIKNSGGSTYNEQFF
abundance: few; j_gene: TRBJ2-7; v_gene: TRBV7-2; d_gene: TRBD1; len: 14; CDR3nt: TGTGCCAGCACCCCCTGGGGACAGGGGGATGAGCAGTACTTC; CDR3aa: CASTPWGQGDEQYF
abundance: many; j_gene: TRBJ2-7; v_gene: TRBV7-9; d_gene: TRBD1; len: 15; CDR3nt: TGTGCCAGCAGCTTATATTCGACAGGGTCCTACGAGCAGTACTTC; CDR3aa: CASSLYSTGSYEQYF
abundance: -; j_gene: TRBJ1-5; v_gene: TRBV7-6; d_gene: -; len: 15; CDR3nt: TGTGCCAGCAGCTCGGGGGGTTCGGGCAATCAGCCCCAGCATTTT; CDR3aa: CASSSGGSGNQPQHF
abundance: few; j_gene: TRBJ1-6; v_gene: TRBV7-2; d_gene: TRBD1; len: 15; CDR3nt: TGTGCCAGCAGCTCAACGACAGGGGAAGGGTCACCCCTCCACTTT; CDR3aa: CASSSTTGEGSPLHF
abundance: few; j_gene: TRBJ1-5; v_gene: TRBV7-6; d_gene: TRBD1; len: 16; CDR3nt: TGTGCCAGCAGTCCAGGGGGCGCAGGAAGCAATCAGCCCCAGCATTTT; CDR3aa: CASSPGGAGSNQPQHF
abundance: -; j_gene: TRBJ2-7; v_gene: TRBV7-2; d_gene: -; len: 14; CDR3nt: TGTGCCAGCAGCTTAAGCCTAGCAAACTACGAGCAGTACTTC; CDR3aa: CASSLSLANYEQYF
abundance: few; j_gene: TRBJ1-1; v_gene: TRBV25-1; d_gene: -; len: 14; CDR3nt: TGTGCCAGCAGTGAATTATTCCTGGCCACTGAAGCTTTCTTT; CDR3aa: CASSELFLATEAFF
abundance: many; j_gene: TRBJ1-1; v_gene: TRBV20-1; d_gene: -; len: 17; CDR3nt: TGCAGTGCTAGAGGCAATAGGGGACTGGAGTGGTACACTGAAGCTTTCTTT; CDR3aa: CSARGNRGLEWYTEAFF
abundance: -; j_gene: TRBJ2-7; v_gene: TRBV7-6; d_gene: -; len: 14; CDR3nt: TGTGCCAGCAGCTCCACTCCGGAGGCCTACGAGCAGTACTTC; CDR3aa: CASSSTPEAYEQYF
abundance: -; j_gene: TRBJ2-7; v_gene: TRBV4-1; d_gene: -; len: 13; CDR3nt: TGCGCCAGCAGCCCCACACGGGGCTACGAGCAGTACTTC; CDR3aa: CASSPTRGYEQYF
abundance: -; j_gene: TRBJ2-3; v_gene: TRBV12-3/TRBV12-4; d_gene: TRBD2; len: 16; CDR3nt: TGTGCCAGCAGTCGGACTAGCGGGGGGAGCACAGATACGCAGTATTTT; CDR3aa: CASSRTSGGSTDTQYF
abundance: -; j_gene: TRBJ2-7; v_gene: TRBV7-8; d_gene: TRBD2; len: 15; CDR3nt: TGTGCCAGCAGCTTAGTTAGCGGGGGGCCGGGCGAGCAGTACTTC; CDR3aa: CASSLVSGGPGEQYF
abundance: -; j_gene: TRBJ2-1; v_gene: TRBV7-3; d_gene: TRBD2; len: 15; CDR3nt: TGTGCCAGCAGCTTAGCGGCTAGCGGGCTCAATGAGCAGTTCTTC; CDR3aa: CASSLAASGLNEQFF
abundance: many; j_gene: TRBJ1-1; v_gene: TRBV5-6; d_gene: -; len: 13; CDR3nt: TGTGCCAGCAGCTTGCCACAGGGTGGACCAGCTTTCTTT; CDR3aa: CASSLPQGGPAFF
abundance: few; j_gene: TRBJ2-5; v_gene: TRBV6-2/TRBV6-3; d_gene: -; len: 12; CDR3nt: TGTGCCAGCAGGACTTTACAAGAGACCCAGTACTTC; CDR3aa: CASRTLQETQYF
abundance: few; j_gene: TRBJ1-1; v_gene: TRBV5-6; d_gene: TRBD1; len: 14; CDR3nt: TGTGCCAGCAGCTTGTGGGACAGGGGCACTGAAGCTTTCTTT; CDR3aa: CASSLWDRGTEAFF
abundance: -; j_gene: TRBJ2-5; v_gene: TRBV2; d_gene: TRBD2; len: 13; CDR3nt: TGTGCCAGCCTCCCGGGGGGGCAAGAGACCCAGTACTTC; CDR3aa: CASLPGGQETQYF
abundance: -; j_gene: TRBJ2-7; v_gene: TRBV7-9; d_gene: -; len: 14; CDR3nt: TGTGCCAGCAGCTTTCCTCTGTCCGGGGACGAGCAGTACTTC; CDR3aa: CASSFPLSGDEQYF
abundance: few; j_gene: TRBJ2-2; v_gene: TRBV11-1; d_gene: TRBD1; len: 14; CDR3nt: TGTGCCAGCAGCCGGACAGGGAACACCGGGGAGCTGTTTTTT; CDR3aa: CASSRTGNTGELFF
abundance: -; j_gene: TRBJ2-7; v_gene: TRBV7-2; d_gene: TRBD1; len: 17; CDR3nt: TGTGCCAGCAGCTACACCCCTGGGACAGATACGTTTTACGAGCAGTACTTC; CDR3aa: CASSYTPGTDTFYEQYF
abundance: -; j_gene: TRBJ1-1; v_gene: TRBV11-2; d_gene: -; len: 13; CDR3nt: TGTGCCAGCAGCTGGAGGCAGGGGTTTGAAGCTTTCTTT; CDR3aa: CASSWRQGFEAFF
abundance: once; j_gene: TRBJ1-4; v_gene: TRBV7-9; d_gene: -; len: 17; CDR3nt: TGTGCCAGCAGCTTAGTCATCCAGATTGCAACTAATGAAAAACTGTTTTTT; CDR3aa: CASSLVIQIATNEKLFF
abundance: few; j_gene: TRBJ2-7; v_gene: TRBV12-3/TRBV12-4; d_gene: -; len: 15; CDR3nt: TGTGCCAGCAGTTGGGTGACAGGAAATCCCTACGAGCAGTACTTC; CDR3aa: CASSWVTGNPYEQYF
abundance: -; j_gene: TRBJ1-1; v_gene: TRBV27; d_gene: -; len: 13; CDR3nt: TGTGCCAGCAGTTTATCCGGAGCAGGGCCAGCTTTCTTT; CDR3aa: CASSLSGAGPAFF
abundance: -; j_gene: TRBJ1-4; v_gene: TRBV12-3/TRBV12-4; d_gene: -; len: 11; CDR3nt: TGTGCCAGCGAAAGAGGGGGGCAACTGTTTTTT; CDR3aa: CASERGGQLFF
abundance: -; j_gene: TRBJ1-1; v_gene: TRBV19; d_gene: -; len: 14; CDR3nt: TGTGCCAGTAGTATAGGAGGGACGAACACTGAAGCTTTCTTT; CDR3aa: CASSIGGTNTEAFF
abundance: few; j_gene: TRBJ1-2; v_gene: TRBV18; d_gene: TRBD1; len: 17; CDR3nt: TGTGCCAGCTCACGGGACAGGCTGAGATTCTCCAACTATGGCTACACCTTC; CDR3aa: CASSRDRLRFSNYGYTF
abundance: few; j_gene: TRBJ1-5; v_gene: TRBV4-1; d_gene: -; len: 17; CDR3nt: TGCGCCAGCAGCCACCCCGAAGAGGGTGAAAAATTTCAGCCCCAGCATTTT; CDR3aa: CASSHPEEGEKFQPQHF
abundance: -; j_gene: TRBJ1-2; v_gene: TRBV6-1; d_gene: -; len: 18; CDR3nt: TGTGCCAGCACCCGTTCCCCCCCCAGGGCCCCGTTTTTCTATGGCTACACCTTC; CDR3aa: CASTRSPPRAPFFYGYTF
abundance: -; j_gene: TRBJ2-1; v_gene: TRBV25-1; d_gene: -; len: 14; CDR3nt: TGTGCCAGCAGCCCGACCGGCAGATTAGATGAGCAGTTCTTC; CDR3aa: CASSPTGRLDEQFF
abundance: few; j_gene: TRBJ1-4; v_gene: TRBV9; d_gene: -; len: 13; CDR3nt: TGTGCCAGCAGCGGAGGGGGGAATGAAAAACTGTTTTTT; CDR3aa: CASSGGGNEKLFF
abundance: -; j_gene: TRBJ2-5; v_gene: TRBV4-1; d_gene: -; len: 16; CDR3nt: TGCGCCAGCAGCCTAATTGCGGACCGTCGAGGGGAGACCCAGTACTTC; CDR3aa: CASSLIADRRGETQYF
abundance: -; j_gene: TRBJ1-1; v_gene: TRBV7-8; d_gene: -; len: 15; CDR3nt: TGTGCCAGCAGCTTAGTAGTGGGGTTGGTGATAGAAGCTTTCTTT; CDR3aa: CASSLVVGLVIEAFF
abundance: -; j_gene: TRBJ2-1; v_gene: TRBV4-1; d_gene: TRBD2; len: 16; CDR3nt: TGCGCCAGCAGCCAAGCCCCCCGGGGGGGGGACAATGAGCAGTTCTTC; CDR3aa: CASSQAPRGGDNEQFF
abundance: -; j_gene: TRBJ1-2; v_gene: TRBV7-6; d_gene: TRBD1; len: 16; CDR3nt: TGTGCCAGCAGCTTAAGGGGGCCAGGGACTAACTATGGCTACACCTTC; CDR3aa: CASSLRGPGTNYGYTF
abundance: -; j_gene: TRBJ1-4; v_gene: TRBV7-2; d_gene: TRBD1; len: 17; CDR3nt: TGTGCCAGCAGCCGTCCCGGGACAGGGTCAACTAATGAAAAACTGTTTTTT; CDR3aa: CASSRPGTGSTNEKLFF
abundance: many; j_gene: TRBJ2-7; v_gene: TRBV25-1; d_gene: -; len: 15; CDR3nt: TGTGCCAGCAGTGAAGGGGATTCTTATATCTACGAGCAGTACTTC; CDR3aa: CASSEGDSYIYEQYF
abundance: few; j_gene: TRBJ2-7; v_gene: TRBV7-2; d_gene: -; len: 13; CDR3nt: TGTGCCAGCAGCCCGAATCAGGGATCCGAGCAGTACTTC; CDR3aa: CASSPNQGSEQYF
abundance: -; j_gene: TRBJ2-5; v_gene: TRBV6-2/TRBV6-3; d_gene: -; len: 14; CDR3nt: TGTGCCAGCAGTTACGACCCTGGGCCGGGGACCCAGTACTTC; CDR3aa: CASSYDPGPGTQYF
abundance: many; j_gene: TRBJ1-2; v_gene: TRBV6-5; d_gene: -; len: 12; CDR3nt: TGTGCCAGCAGTTACGTCGGAGGTGGCTACACCTTC; CDR3aa: CASSYVGGGYTF
abundance: -; j_gene: TRBJ2-2; v_gene: TRBV6-6; d_gene: -; len: 16; CDR3nt: TGTGCCAGCAGTTCACGGGGGTCAAGGGACACCGGGGAGCTGTTTTTT; CDR3aa: CASSSRGSRDTGELFF
abundance: few; j_gene: TRBJ1-1; v_gene: TRBV10-2; d_gene: -; len: 13; CDR3nt: TGCGCCGTGGGAGAAAATAAGAACACTGAAGCTTTCTTT; CDR3aa: CAVGENKNTEAFF
abundance: few; j_gene: TRBJ1-6; v_gene: TRBV10-3; d_gene: -; len: 14; CDR3nt: TGTGCCATCAGTGCACAGTCCTATAATTCACCCCTCCACTTT; CDR3aa: CAISAQSYNSPLHF
abundance: few; j_gene: TRBJ1-3; v_gene: TRBV7-6; d_gene: -; len: 17; CDR3nt: TGTGCCAGCACAACCCTGGTGGAGGACGCCTCTGGAAACACCATATATTTT; CDR3aa: CASTTLVEDASGNTIYF
abundance: many; j_gene: TRBJ2-1; v_gene: TRBV6-6; d_gene: -; len: 14; CDR3nt: TGTGCCAGCAGCTGGGAACCGCTTGGAGGTGAGCAGTTCTTC; CDR3aa: CASSWEPLGGEQFF